This T cell receptor (beta chain) was profiled in a study of blood T cells in healthy people across ages. Across the study: Per every two T cells, about one barcoded beta molecule was captured by template switching. The study, taken as a whole, reports: TCR beta diversity was tightly associated with the proportion of naive T cells. More naive CD4+ cells and higher diversity marked long-lived donors relative to aged donors.

Sample-barcoded 5' priming and a J-beta primer mix drove a second PCR of roughly 7 to 11 cycles. TCRdb re-derived calls from the 5' RACE reads in MiXCR, one entry per CDR3 protein. The sample has some 710,000 distinct CDR3 sequences, about 20% seen once. This CDR3 region has 12 residues. V was pared by 4 bases and J by 3 bases, with 1 base of the junction left unmatched. The germline gives CDR1 SQVTM, CDR2 ANQGSEA. This clonotype showed up many times. Its antigen is currently unknown. Each donor had about 10 milliliters of peripheral blood drawn. Sequenced material: blood. This clonotype was sampled from a man between 70 and 80 years old in good health. J is TRBJ2-3 and V is TRBV29-1; 7 nucleotides align to TRBD2. The chain's CDR3 is CSVGGSTDTQYF. CDR3 in DNA: TGCAGCGTTGGCGGGAGTACAGATACGCAGTATTTT.